The source of this TCR beta chain is a study of T cells in lung cancer brain metastases. Background on the study: No interval therapy was given to about 90% of the roughly 20 patients. Study-wide results and limits: Effects of preoperative corticosteroids on T cell infiltration in brain metastases could not be controlled.

Germline V gene sequence: CDR1 MGHRA, CDR2 YSYEKL. V was pared by 1 base and J by 7 bases, with 10 bases between. The CDR3 runs to 13 residues. A note on this clone: Its antigen is unknown.

The protocol was immunoSEQ multiplex PCR, while the TCRdb copy is restricted to in-frame clones and leaves out a portion. The sample includes a few thousand clones, less than 90% of them seen just once. The V and J genes are TRBV4-1 and TRBJ2-5; perhaps TRBD2 as D (6 bases). This TCR was recovered from a man in his sixties or seventies with non-small cell lung cancer. Input material: tumor tissue from the primary lung tumor. CDR3 loop: CASSQGGVGTQYF. CDR3 nucleotide sequence: TGCGCCAGCAGCCAAGGGGGGGTTGGGACCCAGTACTTC.